A selection of T cell receptor beta chains follows, all from one sample in a study of T cell responses to AZD1222 COVID-19 vaccine. Sequencing was performed with immunoSEQ multiplex PCR; in TCRdb, only in-frame clones are kept and a portion is missing. The sample contains under 95,000 clones, roughly 85% of which appear only once. The sample here was peripheral blood, taken 28 days after the second AZD1222 dose. Receptors were obtained from an adult who received the AZD1222 COVID-19 vaccine. CDR3s include the opening cysteine and the closing phenylalanine or tryptophan. A D gene is named only where the DNA matches it firmly. Some rows mark clone size as missing; the rest say once, few, many or name a class of expanded clone.

j_call	v_call	clone_size	d_call	cdr3_aa	cdr3_nt
TRBJ2-5	TRBV7-9	.	.	CASSRLSGLGLRQETQYF	TGTGCCAGCAGTCGTCTTAGTGGGTTGGGACTGAGACAAGAGACCCAGTACTTC
TRBJ1-6	TRBV6-1	.	TRBD1	CASSEVAGGLSPLHF	TGTGCCAGCAGTGAAGTGGCAGGGGGCCTTTCACCCCTCCACTTT
TRBJ2-7	TRBV11-1	.	.	CASSLGWNGTYEQYF	TGTGCCAGCAGCCTTGGGTGGAACGGAACCTACGAGCAGTACTTC
TRBJ2-7	TRBV11-1	.	.	CASSLSGSSVYEQYF	TGTGCCAGCAGCTTAAGCGGATCATCAGTTTACGAGCAGTACTTC
TRBJ1-5	TRBV7-9	.	.	CASTNHAGSSNQPQHF	TGTGCCAGCACCAACCACGCAGGTTCCAGCAATCAGCCCCAGCATTTT
TRBJ1-5	TRBV3-1/TRBV3-2	.	.	CASSQSGQFPNQPQHF	TGTGCCAGCAGCCAGTCAGGACAGTTCCCCAATCAGCCCCAGCATTTT
TRBJ1-4	TRBV28	.	.	CASRVRGPAGQLFF	TGTGCCAGCAGGGTGAGAGGCCCTGCAGGGCAACTGTTTTTT
TRBJ1-4	TRBV7-9	.	.	CASSFVPEKLFF	TGTGCCAGCAGCTTTGTCCCCGAAAAACTGTTTTTT
TRBJ1-1	TRBV7-8	.	.	CASSPWEDRYYVNTEAFF	TGTGCCAGCAGCCCCTGGGAAGATCGCTACTATGTGAACACTGAAGCTTTCTTT
TRBJ1-2	TRBV5-4	.	.	CASSFGGREANYGYTF	TGTGCCAGCAGCTTTGGAGGGCGGGAGGCTAACTATGGCTACACCTTC
TRBJ2-4	TRBV20-1	.	.	CSAGMGNIQYF	TGCAGTGCTGGGATGGGAAACATTCAGTACTTC
TRBJ2-1	TRBV19	.	.	CASSKTPETYNEQFF	TGTGCCAGTAGCAAGACTCCAGAAACCTACAATGAGCAGTTCTTC
TRBJ2-3	TRBV4-1	.	.	CASSLIHADTDTQYF	TGCGCCAGCAGCCTTATTCACGCCGACACAGATACGCAGTATTTT
TRBJ2-7	TRBV4-2	many	TRBD1	CASSLSRTGGYERYF	TGTGCCAGCAGCCTCTCCCGCACAGGGGGCTATGAACGGTACTTC
TRBJ2-7	TRBV7-9	.	TRBD1	CASSLRGYYEQYF	TGTGCCAGCAGCCTCAGGGGGTACTACGAGCAGTACTTC
TRBJ1-5	TRBV7-8	once	.	CASSLGRNQPQHF	TGTGCCAGCAGCTTAGGGCGAAATCAGCCCCAGCATTTT
TRBJ2-5	TRBV2	.	.	CASSSTRETQYF	TGTGCCAGCAGTAGTACGAGGGAGACCCAGTACTTC
TRBJ1-6	TRBV28	.	.	CASSLHRNNSPLHF	TGTGCCAGCAGTCTACACAGGAATAATTCACCCCTCCACTTT
TRBJ2-5	TRBV7-9	.	.	CASSKEGGQETQYF	TGTGCCAGCAGCAAGGAGGGGGGGCAAGAGACCCAGTACTTC
TRBJ1-5	TRBV7-9	.	.	CASSSEGDPDQPQHF	TGTGCCAGCAGCTCGGAGGGGGACCCGGATCAGCCCCAGCATTTT
TRBJ2-1	TRBV11-3	once	.	CASSYEGGYNNEQFF	TGTGCCAGCAGCTACGAAGGAGGCTATAACAATGAGCAGTTCTTC
TRBJ2-2	TRBV7-2	.	.	CASSSWAAAANTGELFF	TGTGCCAGCAGCTCGTGGGCAGCGGCCGCGAACACCGGGGAGCTGTTTTTT
TRBJ2-5	TRBV3-1/TRBV3-2	.	.	CASSQENRASTQVETQYF	TGTGCCAGCAGCCAAGAGAATAGAGCCAGCACCCAAGTGGAGACCCAGTACTTC
TRBJ2-5	TRBV3-1/TRBV3-2	.	.	CASSHLGQQETQYF	TGTGCCAGCAGCCATCTAGGTCAGCAAGAGACCCAGTACTTC
TRBJ1-1	TRBV7-2	.	.	CASRPTPNTEAFF	TGTGCCAGCAGACCTACTCCTAACACTGAAGCTTTCTTT
TRBJ2-3	TRBV10-3	.	.	CAITPSHTDTQYF	TGTGCCATCACTCCAAGCCACACAGATACGCAGTATTTT
TRBJ1-3	TRBV9	.	.	CASSPRSGNTIYF	TGTGCCAGCAGCCCCCGCAGTGGAAACACCATATATTTT
TRBJ1-1	TRBV10-2	.	TRBD1	CASIGNRGNTEAFF	TGCGCCAGTATAGGGAACAGGGGGAACACTGAAGCTTTCTTT
TRBJ1-1	TRBV2	.	.	CASTPRAGANTEAFF	TGTGCCAGCACCCCGAGAGCAGGTGCGAACACTGAAGCTTTCTTT
TRBJ2-3	TRBV18	.	.	CASSPLRTDTQYF	TGTGCCAGCTCACCCCTACGCACAGATACGCAGTATTTT
TRBJ2-1	TRBV30	.	TRBD2	CASRLAGGPYEQFF	TGTGCCTCCAGACTAGCGGGGGGGCCCTATGAGCAGTTCTTC
TRBJ1-2	TRBV15	.	.	CATSRDRAGYGYTF	TGTGCCACCAGCAGAGATCGGGCGGGATATGGCTACACCTTC
TRBJ2-5	TRBV2	.	.	CASTKSHPSQETQYF	TGTGCCAGCACTAAAAGCCATCCCTCTCAAGAGACCCAGTACTTC
TRBJ1-1	TRBV5-6	.	.	CASSLGAGEKGTEAFF	TGTGCCAGCAGCTTGGGGGCAGGGGAAAAAGGCACTGAAGCTTTCTTT
TRBJ2-7	TRBV28	.	.	CASSLETGYAPEQYF	TGTGCCAGCAGTTTGGAAACAGGTTATGCCCCCGAGCAGTACTTC
TRBJ1-4	TRBV7-8	.	.	CASSPRPVGLREKLFF	TGTGCCAGCAGCCCCCGGCCGGTAGGGCTTCGAGAAAAACTGTTTTTT
TRBJ2-5	TRBV7-2	.	.	CASSLSDAGETQYF	TGTGCCAGCAGCTTAAGTGACGCTGGAGAGACCCAGTACTTC
TRBJ2-1	TRBV19	.	.	CASSSTDYYNEQFF	TGTGCCAGTAGTTCGACAGATTACTACAATGAGCAGTTCTTC
TRBJ1-6	TRBV5-1	.	.	CASSFVPSFRPSPLHF	TGCGCCAGCAGCTTTGTGCCCTCGTTCAGGCCTTCACCCCTCCACTTT
TRBJ1-4	TRBV10-2	.	.	CASSDTGQGGEKLFF	TGCGCCAGCAGTGACACGGGGCAGGGTGGTGAAAAACTGTTTTTT
TRBJ1-6	TRBV28	.	TRBD1	CASMPPGTGVSPLHF	TGTGCCAGCATGCCCCCCGGGACAGGGGTTTCACCCCTCCACTTT
TRBJ1-6	TRBV6-6	.	.	CASSYGQRDSPLHF	TGTGCCAGCAGTTACGGACAGCGCGATTCACCCCTCCACTTT
TRBJ2-2	TRBV25-1	.	.	CASSEPHRVGTGELFF	TGTGCCAGCAGTGAACCACACAGGGTGGGGACCGGGGAGCTGTTTTTT
TRBJ1-1	TRBV28	.	.	CASSSNLNGFPEAFF	TGTGCCAGCAGTAGCAACCTTAATGGATTCCCTGAAGCTTTCTTT
TRBJ2-3	TRBV4-1	.	TRBD2	CASSQDGLAGADTQYF	TGCGCCAGCAGCCAAGACGGACTAGCGGGGGCAGATACGCAGTATTTT
TRBJ2-2	TRBV5-1	.	.	CASSRSPGELFF	TGCGCCAGCAGTCGGTCCCCCGGGGAGCTGTTTTTT
TRBJ2-2	TRBV18	.	TRBD1	CASSTGQDRRGTGELFF	TGTGCCAGCTCAACTGGACAGGACCGACGGGGCACCGGGGAGCTGTTTTTT
TRBJ1-6	TRBV28	.	TRBD1	CASSLPGGYGSYNSPLHF	TGTGCCAGCAGTTTACCAGGGGGGTACGGCTCCTATAATTCACCCCTCCACTTT
TRBJ2-1	TRBV6-5	.	.	CASSSRGLQSTNEQFF	TGTGCCAGCAGTTCACGAGGGTTACAATCAACCAATGAGCAGTTCTTC
TRBJ1-2	TRBV5-1	once	.	CASSLDSVIYGYTF	TGCGCCAGCAGCTTGGACTCGGTGATCTATGGCTACACCTTC
TRBJ1-5	TRBV2	.	.	CASSEAVYQPQHF	TGTGCCAGCAGTGAGGCCGTATATCAGCCCCAGCATTTT
TRBJ1-2	TRBV10-3	.	TRBD1	CAISESSGTANYGYTF	TGTGCCATCAGTGAGTCTTCGGGGACAGCTAACTATGGCTACACCTTC
TRBJ1-3	TRBV4-1	.	.	CASSQERGRSGNTIYF	TGCGCCAGCAGCCAAGAAAGGGGCCGCTCTGGAAACACCATATATTTT
TRBJ1-2	TRBV19	.	.	CASSIWEGYTF	TGTGCCAGTAGTATATGGGAAGGCTACACCTTC